These 9 T cell receptor beta chains came from one sample sequenced in a study of control samples from healthy donors and cancer patients. Using immunoSEQ multiplex PCR, the repertoire was profiled, and TCRdb retains in-frame clones only, with some absent. This sample has some 49,000 clones, with 85% to 95% found just once. The sample taken for sequencing was PBMCs. Receptors originate from a young man with colorectal cancer.

Note on this clone: An end of the junction does not agree with germline; a read error may underlie this. The V call is TRBV7-7, the J call TRBJ1-1; D remains ambiguous. The germline gives CDR1 SSHAT, CDR2 FNYEAQ (reference sequence). CDR3 length: 13 amino acids. The CDR3 here is CASSLDSNTEAFF. The CDR3 DNA follows: TGTGCTAGCAGCTTAGATTCTAACACTGAAGCTTTCTTT.

This clone has just one count. CDR3 DNA: TGTGCCAGCAGTGTGGTAGCGGGGCAGAGGCATCAGCCCCAGCATTTT. Translated, it gives CASSVVAGQRHQPQHF. The V call is TRBV6-1, the J call TRBJ1-5, with D possibly TRBD1 on 5 matching bases. The CDR3 has 16 amino acids. Trimming removed 4 bases from V and 5 bases from J, with 18 bases in between. Per germline, CDR1 MNHNS and CDR2 SASEGT.

The J gene is TRBJ1-5, the V gene TRBV4-1; 8 nucleotides match TRBD1. The CDR3 has 15 amino acids. Unmatched junction bases numbered 4, after V lost 0 bases and J lost 6 bases. CDR1 is MGHRA and CDR2 is YSYEKL in the germline V gene. The CDR3 region is CASSQEGTGLQPQHF. CDR3 DNA: TGCGCCAGCAGCCAAGAAGGGACAGGACTTCAGCCCCAGCATTTT.

V usage is TRBV11-2 and J usage is TRBJ1-2, with D possibly matching TRBD1 (6 bases). Germline CDR1 reads SGHAT; CDR2 reads FQNNGV. The V gene lost 5 bases and the J gene lost 8 bases, with 24 bases spanning the gap. This CDR3 spans 16 amino acids. CDR3 bases: TGTGCCAGCAGCCAGGGGAGGACGGCCCTCTCTTACGGCTACACCTTC. As protein: CASSQGRTALSYGYTF.

This sequence joins TRBV7-6 and TRBJ2-2, with D maybe TRBD1 (5 bases). The CDR3 runs to 15 residues. V gave up 1 base and J gave up 4 bases, with 10 bases separating them. The germline gives CDR1 SGHVS, CDR2 FNYEAQ. The CDR3 DNA sequence: TGTGCCAGCAGCTTAGGGGCAGGGTTCACCGGGGAGCTGTTTTTT. It is translated as CASSLGAGFTGELFF.

The chain carries TRBV3-1 (or the pseudogene TRBV3-2) and TRBJ2-1; 10 nucleotides match TRBD2. The V gene end was trimmed by 4 bases and the J gene end by 12 bases; junction bases not matched to a gene: 3. This CDR3 has 12 residues. CDR1 and CDR2 (germline): LGHDT, YNNKEL (reference sequence). The CDR3 DNA reads as TGTGCCAGCAGCCTTAGCGGGGGGAGGCAGTTCTTC. It yields the protein CASSLSGGRQFF.

This clone is a singleton in its sample. The V gene is TRBV18, the J gene TRBJ2-3; the D gene is possibly TRBD1 (5 bases). Trimming removed 6 bases from V and 2 bases from J, with 18 bases in between. Germline CDR1 is KGHSH and CDR2 is LQKENI. The CDR3 runs 16 residues. Here the CDR3 reads CASSDNLRANTDTQYF. CDR3 in DNA: TGTGCCAGCTCCGATAACCTCAGGGCAAACACAGATACGCAGTATTTT.

The rearrangement joins TRBV18 to TRBJ1-2; no firm D call. Per the germline V gene, CDR1 is KGHSH and CDR2 is LQKENI. The CDR3 is made up of 14 amino acids. Trimming removed 1 base from V and 10 bases from J, with 16 bases in between. The CDR3 spells CASSPLRDGPDYTF. The CDR3 DNA reads TGTGCCAGCTCACCACTGCGAGACGGTCCGGACTACACCTTC.

This chain joins TRBV10-3 and TRBJ1-1; D not resolved. The ends were cut back, 2 bases at V and 0 bases at J, with 10 bases in the middle. Looked up from germline, CDR1 is ENHRY and CDR2 is SYGVKD. The CDR3 consists of 15 residues. In DNA, the CDR3 is TGTGCCATCAGTGAGGAGGCGCAGTTGAACACTGAAGCTTTCTTT. It encodes CAISEEAQLNTEAFF.